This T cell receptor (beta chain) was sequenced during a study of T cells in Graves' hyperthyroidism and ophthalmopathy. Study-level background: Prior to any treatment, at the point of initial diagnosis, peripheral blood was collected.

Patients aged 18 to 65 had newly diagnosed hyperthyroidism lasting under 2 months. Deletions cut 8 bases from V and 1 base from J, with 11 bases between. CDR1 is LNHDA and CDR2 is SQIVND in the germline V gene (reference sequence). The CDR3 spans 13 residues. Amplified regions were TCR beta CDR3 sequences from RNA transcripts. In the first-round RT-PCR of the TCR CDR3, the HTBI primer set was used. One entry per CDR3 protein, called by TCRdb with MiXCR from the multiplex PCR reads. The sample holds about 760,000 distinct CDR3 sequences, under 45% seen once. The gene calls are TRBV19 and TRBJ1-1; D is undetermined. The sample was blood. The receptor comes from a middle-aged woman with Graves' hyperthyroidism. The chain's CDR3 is CASRISKNTEAFF. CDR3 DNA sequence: TGTGCCAGTCGAATTTCAAAGAACACTGAAGCTTTCTTT.